Following are 23 T cell receptor beta chains from one sample sequenced in a study of blood T cells in healthy people across ages. A second PCR of 7 to 11 cycles used a sample-barcoded 5' primer and a J-beta primer mix. TCRdb used MiXCR to reprocess the 5' RACE reads, holding one entry per CDR3 protein. The sample holds 700,000 to 950,000 distinct CDR3 sequences, roughly 64% seen once. Material for sequencing was blood. Receptor source: a man younger than 45 in good health.

The V and J genes are TRBV15 and TRBJ1-2; D not certain. Trimming removed 0 bases at V and 0 bases at J, with 14 bases between. The germline V gene encodes CDR1 LNHNV and CDR2 YYDKDF (reference sequence). The CDR3 is made up of 17 amino acids. CDR3 protein: CATSRDELAAANYGYTF. Written as DNA, the CDR3 is TGTGCCACCAGCAGAGATGAACTAGCAGCAGCTAACTATGGCTACACCTTC.

V is TRBV6-2 or TRBV6-3 and J is TRBJ2-5; D gene uncertain. The CDR3 extends over 12 amino acids. V gave up 5 bases and J gave up 12 bases, with 16 bases separating them. The germline V gene has CDR1 MNHEY and CDR2 SVGEGT. The CDR3 reads CASSGDITTEYF. Here the CDR3 DNA reads TGTGCCAGCAGTGGCGATATAACAACGGAGTACTTC.

The chain carries TRBV7-2 and TRBJ1-4, with 8 nucleotides matching TRBD1. V dropped 1 base and J dropped 5; count of bases not matched to a gene: 6. This CDR3 region has 16 residues. CDR1 SGHTA and CDR2 FQGNSA come from the germline V gene. The CDR3 region is CASSLGPTGANEKLFF. In DNA form, the CDR3 reads TGTGCCAGCAGCTTAGGGCCGACAGGGGCGAATGAAAAACTGTTTTTT.

This clonotype is a singleton in its sample. The V call is TRBV27, the J call TRBJ2-2; perhaps D is TRBD1 or TRBD2 (5 bases each). The CDR3 runs 17 residues. CDR1 is MNHEY and CDR2 is SMNVEV in the germline V gene (reference sequence). V was pared by 3 bases and J by 1 base, with 15 bases between. CDR3 loop: CASSLDWQGLNTGELFF. The CDR3 bases are TGTGCCAGCAGTTTGGACTGGCAGGGTCTGAACACCGGGGAGCTGTTTTTT.

The genes are TRBV2 and TRBJ1-4; D is possibly TRBD1 (5 bases). Germline loops: CDR1 SNHLY, CDR2 FYNNEI. V lost 10 bases and J lost 8, with 17 bases in between. This CDR3 comprises 13 residues. CDR3: CATTDQAGEKLFF. As DNA, the CDR3 is TGTGCCACCACGGACCAGGCAGGGGAAAAACTGTTTTTT.

This clonotype showed up just a few times. The rearrangement uses TRBV25-1 and TRBJ1-5; D uncertain. Germline CDR1 MGHDK, CDR2 SYGVNS. This CDR3 comprises 15 residues. V was cut by 3 bases and J by 0 bases, with 9 bases left in between. The CDR3 reads CASSDTGISNQPQHF. The CDR3 nucleotides are TGTGCCAGCAGTGACACGGGCATTAGCAATCAGCCCCAGCATTTT. Full variable domain (rest looked up from reference TRBV25-1 and TRBJ1-5): EADIYQTPRYLVIGTGKKITLECSQTMGHDKMYWYQQDPGMELHLIHYSYGVNSTEKGDLSSESTVSRIRTEHFPLTLESARPSHTSQYLCASSDTGISNQPQHFGDGTRLSIL.

As regards this clonotype: One end of the junction does not line up with germline, which may come from a read error. This chain connects TRBV7-2 to TRBJ1-2; 10 nucleotides match TRBD1. The germline CDR1 and CDR2 sequences are SGHTA and FQGNSA. The CDR3 length is 15 residues. The CDR3 DNA reads as TGTGCCAGCAGCGAACGTGCCGGGACAGGGGTTGGCTACATCTTC. Translating gives CASSERAGTGVGYIF.

The chain uses TRBV4-2 and TRBJ1-1, with 7 bases that match TRBD1. The germline V gene has CDR1 LGHNA and CDR2 YNFKEQ. The CDR3 is 16 amino acids. Losses at the gene ends were 3 bases for V and 5 bases for J; bases not matched to a gene: 12. CDR3 sequence: CASSHRGRQGGTEAFF. The CDR3 coding sequence is TGTGCCAGCAGCCACAGAGGAAGACAGGGAGGGACTGAAGCTTTCTTT.

The chain links TRBV5-4 to TRBJ2-7; D perhaps matches TRBD1 (5 bases). Looked up from germline, CDR1 is SGHNT and CDR2 is YYREEE (reference sequence). V was shortened by 2 bases and J by 4 bases, with 13 bases between the two germline ends. The CDR3 totals 14 residues. The CDR3 region is CASSFGQSTYEQYF. CDR3 nucleotides: TGTGCCAGCAGCTTCGGACAATCGACTTACGAGCAGTACTTC.

This clonotype came up a few times. The chain carries TRBV12-3 or TRBV12-4 and TRBJ2-1, with D perhaps matching TRBD2 (5 bases). Trimming cost V 6 bases and J 6 bases, with 15 bases left between them. The CDR3 is 14 residues long. The CDR3 loop reads CASSRDRTRNEQFF. For the CDR3, the DNA is TGTGCCAGCAGCCGTGATAGGACTCGCAATGAGCAGTTCTTC.

This clonotype was seen only a few times. The chain joins TRBV5-1 to TRBJ2-1, with 10 bases that match TRBD2. V dropped 1 base and J dropped 3; count of bases not matched to a gene: 7. The CDR3 covers 17 residues. CDR1 and CDR2 (germline): SGHRS, YFSETQ. Written as DNA, the CDR3 is TGCGCCAGCAGCTTGTCCCTTGCTAGCGGGGGCTACAATGAGCAGTTCTTC. Encoded protein: CASSLSLASGGYNEQFF. The whole variable domain, filled in from reference TRBV5-1 and TRBJ2-1, reads KAGVTQTPRYLIKTRGQQVTLSCSPISGHRSVSWYQQTPGQGLQFLFEYFSETQRNKGNFPGRFSGRQFSNSRSEMNVSTLELGDSALYLCASSLSLASGGYNEQFFGPGTRLTVL.

The gene calls are TRBV4-2 and TRBJ2-1; TRBD2 aligns across 11 bases. Germline CDR1 LGHNA, CDR2 YNFKEQ. This CDR3 has 16 amino acids. The J segment lost 4 bases and the V segment lost 3 bases, leaving 5 bases of the junction unmatched. The CDR3 region is CASSQVASGGYNEQFF. As DNA, the CDR3 is TGTGCCAGCAGCCAGGTAGCTAGCGGGGGGTACAATGAGCAGTTCTTC.

The CDR3 region has the DNA TGTGCCAGCAGCTTAAGACAGGATATCACAGATACGCAGTATTTT. As protein: CASSLRQDITDTQYF. The chain couples TRBV5-5 to TRBJ2-3; perhaps TRBD1 as D (6 bases). Germline V gives CDR1 SGHKS, CDR2 YYEKEE (reference sequence). Trimming shortened V by 2 bases and J by 2 bases, and 12 bases separated the two germline ends. The CDR3 has 15 amino acids.

The chain combines TRBV5-6 with TRBJ2-7; a possible D gene is TRBD1 (6 bases). The DNA end favors TRBJ2-5, so the J call may be wrong. CDR1 SGHDT and CDR2 YYEEEE come from the germline V gene. The CDR3 is 15 amino acids. The CDR3 region is CASSSSRGKVETQYF. Written as DNA, the CDR3 is TGTGCCAGCAGCTCCTCTAGGGGGAAGGTGGAGACCCAGTACTTC.

The genes are TRBV29-1 and TRBJ2-5; possible D gene TRBD2, 6 bases. The CDR3 is made up of 12 amino acids. The V end lost 4 bases, the J end lost 5 bases, and 11 bases lay between the germline ends. The germline gives CDR1 SQVTM, CDR2 ANQGSEA. CDR3: CSVGSGRETQYF. DNA for the CDR3: TGCAGCGTTGGGTCAGGGAGGGAGACCCAGTACTTC.

This chain joins TRBV7-2 and TRBJ2-2; 7 bases map to TRBD2. V trimming: 8 bases; J trimming: 1 base; junction bases outside the gene matches: 7. The CDR3 length is 15 residues. CDR1 and CDR2 (germline): SGHTA, FQGNSA. The CDR3 DNA is TGTGCCAGCCTAGGCGGGAGACGGAACACCGGGGAGCTGTTTTTT. Protein: CASLGGRRNTGELFF.

The chain has TRBV6-2 or TRBV6-3 and TRBJ2-7, with 10 positions matching TRBD2. The V gene end was trimmed by 5 bases and the J gene end by 0 bases; junction bases not matched to a gene: 4. This CDR3 is built from 15 residues. Germline V gene data show CDR1 as MNHEY and CDR2 as SVGEGT. CDR3 DNA sequence: TGTGCCAGCAGTCTTAGCGGGAGGCCCTCCTACGAGCAGTACTTC. It yields the protein CASSLSGRPSYEQYF.

The chain is built from TRBV10-3 and TRBJ2-5, with 7 bases identical to TRBD2. The CDR3 runs to 13 residues. J gave up 1 base and V 10 bases, and 6 bases lay outside the gene matches. The V gene's germline CDR1 is ENHRY and CDR2 SYGVKD. CDR3 region: CATGGGGQETQYF. The CDR3 DNA sequence: TGTGCCACGGGGGGTGGTGGCCAAGAGACCCAGTACTTC.

This clonotype was recorded a few times. The chain joins TRBV6-1 to TRBJ2-1; unclear D gene. Germline assignment: CDR1 MNHNS and CDR2 SASEGT. Trimming pared 1 base from V and 4 bases from J, leaving 11 bases between. There are 15 residues in the CDR3. As DNA, the CDR3 is TGTGCCAGCAGTGAAGAAGCCTCTTTTTACAATGAGCAGTTCTTC. Its translation: CASSEEASFYNEQFF.

The rearrangement links TRBV5-1 to TRBJ2-1, with D unresolved. Germline V gives CDR1 SGHRS, CDR2 YFSETQ. This CDR3 spans 11 amino acids. Between the trimmed V and J ends, which lost 7 bases and 6 bases, there was a span of 8 bases. CDR3 in DNA: TGCGCCAGCGCCGAGGCCAATGAGCAGTTCTTC. Its protein is CASAEANEQFF.

V gene TRBV4-1 combines with J gene TRBJ2-1; TRBD2 matches 8 bases. The trim removed 4 bases at V and 8 bases at J, leaving 7 bases unmatched. CDR3 size: 14 residues. Germline V lookup: CDR1 MGHRA, CDR2 YSYEKL. The CDR3 sequence is CASSPREGTDEQFF. For the CDR3, the DNA is TGCGCCAGCAGCCCCCGGGAGGGAACCGATGAGCAGTTCTTC.

V gene TRBV4-3 combines with J gene TRBJ2-6; maybe TRBD2 (5 bases). CDR3 length: 16 amino acids. Germline values: CDR1 LGHNA, CDR2 YSLEER. The V gene lost 6 bases and the J gene lost 0 bases, with 12 bases spanning the gap. The CDR3 loop reads CASRDSLYSGANVLTF. For the CDR3, the DNA is TGCGCCAGCAGGGACTCCCTGTACTCTGGGGCCAACGTCCTGACTTTC.

The chain links TRBV6-2 or TRBV6-3 to TRBJ1-1, with 8 bases lining up with TRBD1. The CDR3 is 15 residues long. Germline trimming cut 5 bases from V and 8 bases from J; bases unmatched to any gene: 13. In germline, CDR1 is MNHEY, CDR2 SVGEGT. CDR3 sequence: CASSQQGGARTEAFF. The CDR3 region has the DNA TGTGCCAGCAGTCAACAGGGGGGCGCGAGGACAGAAGCTTTCTTT.